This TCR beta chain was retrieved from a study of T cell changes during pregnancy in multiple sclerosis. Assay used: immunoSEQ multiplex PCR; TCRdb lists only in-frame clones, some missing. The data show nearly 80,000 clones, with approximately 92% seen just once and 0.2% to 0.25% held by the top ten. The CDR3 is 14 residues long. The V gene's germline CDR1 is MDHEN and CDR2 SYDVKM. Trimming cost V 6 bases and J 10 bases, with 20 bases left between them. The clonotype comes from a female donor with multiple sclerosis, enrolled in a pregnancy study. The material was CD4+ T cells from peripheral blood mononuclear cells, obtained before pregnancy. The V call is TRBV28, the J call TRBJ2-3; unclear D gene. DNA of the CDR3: TGTGCCAGCAGACTTGATCAGGTGATCTTGGCGCAGTATTTT. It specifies CASRLDQVILAQYF. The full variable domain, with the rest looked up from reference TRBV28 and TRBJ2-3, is DVKVTQSSRYLVKRTGEKVFLECVQDMDHENMFWYRQDPGLGLRLIYFSYDVKMKEKGDIPEGYSVSREKKERFSLILESASTNQTSMYLCASRLDQVILAQYFGPGTRLTVL.